What follows is one TCR beta chain and its context. Germline V gene lookup returns CDR1 MNHEY and CDR2 SMNVEV (reference sequence). V dropped 3 bases and J dropped 5 bases, with 8 bases sitting between them. The CDR3 has 13 residues. This specimen belongs to a study of regulatory T cells in long-lasting Graves disease. Libraries of TCR beta came from iRepertoire HTBI primers plus Arm-PCR of CDR3 regions. TCRdb processed the multiplex PCR reads anew with MiXCR; each CDR3 protein has one entry. This table holds approximately 380,000 distinct CDR3 sequences, around 20% found once. The sample's time point: persistent/refractory GD, antithyroid drugs over 5 years with positive TRAb. RNA extracted from PBMCs served as the sequencing template.

This sample comprised peripheral blood mononuclear cells (PBMCs), obtained when the disease was refractory, from a patient treated with antithyroid drugs. The source of this sequence is a female donor with Graves disease. V usage is TRBV27 and J usage is TRBJ1-5; D is possibly TRBD1 (5 bases). CDR3 region: CASSFLGDQPQHF. CDR3 coding DNA: TGTGCCAGCAGTTTTTTGGGGGATCAGCCCCAGCATTTT.